This is a list of T cell receptor beta chains from one sample in a study of blood T cell repertoires in COVID-19. TCRdb keeps only in-frame clones here, not all; method: immunoSEQ multiplex PCR. The sample includes 150,000 or so clones, approximately 82% of them seen just once. What was sequenced was PBMCs or T cells enriched from blood (not recorded which). All receptors come from a man aged 45-65 years who had recovered from COVID-19. Both conserved end residues are part of each CDR3. The D gene is left open where the match is weak. Clone size is shown for a subset of rows, as once, few, many or a class of expanded clone.

TRBJ2-7	TRBD1	NA	TRBV3-1/TRBV3-2	CASSPRFGTASYEQYF	TGTGCCAGCAGCCCGAGGTTTGGGACAGCCTCCTACGAGCAGTACTTC
TRBJ2-5	NA	NA	TRBV30	CAWESGQETQYF	TGTGCCTGGGAGAGCGGGCAAGAGACCCAGTACTTC
TRBJ1-1	NA	NA	TRBV19	CASSITVEQGVTLF	TGTGCCAGTAGTATAACTGTGGAGCAGGGCGTTACCCTATTT
TRBJ1-2	TRBD1	NA	TRBV10-3	CAITPGQSMSVYGYTF	TGTGCCATCACCCCGGGACAGTCGATGTCTGTCTATGGCTACACCTTC
TRBJ2-1	NA	NA	TRBV9	CASSVGVSSYNEQFF	TGTGCCAGCAGCGTCGGGGTGAGCTCCTACAATGAGCAGTTCTTC
TRBJ1-1	NA	NA	TRBV2	CASSEKQGRNTEAFF	TGTGCCAGCAGCGAAAAACAGGGCAGGAACACTGAAGCTTTCTTT
TRBJ1-4	NA	NA	TRBV27	CASSRRGSTNEKLFF	TGTGCCAGCAGTCGGAGGGGATCCACTAATGAAAAACTGTTTTTT
TRBJ2-7	NA	NA	TRBV7-4	CASSLGGQSPYRYRSYEQYF	TGTGCCAGCAGCTTAGGAGGGCAGTCACCTTATCGCTACCGCTCCTACGAGCAGTACTTC
TRBJ1-1	NA	NA	TRBV6-5	CASSWGQNTEAFF	TGTGCCAGCAGCTGGGGACAGAACACTGAAGCTTTCTTT
TRBJ1-1	NA	NA	TRBV7-6	CASSAQGRTEAFF	TGTGCCAGCAGCGCCCAGGGGCGCACTGAAGCTTTCTTT
TRBJ1-4	NA	NA	TRBV5-1	CASSLGGQPEKLFF	TGCGCCAGCAGCTTGGGTGGACAGCCTGAAAAACTGTTTTTT
TRBJ1-5	TRBD1	NA	TRBV7-9	CASSSGQAVGSNQPQHF	TGTGCCAGCAGCTCGGGACAGGCTGTCGGCAGCAATCAGCCCCAGCATTTT
TRBJ2-1	TRBD2	NA	TRBV11-3	CASSSSGTSGGNGNEQFF	TGTGCCAGCAGCTCCTCCGGGACTAGCGGGGGAAATGGGAATGAGCAGTTCTTC
TRBJ1-4	NA	NA	TRBV25-1	CASSEAAATNEKLFF	TGTGCCAGCAGTGAAGCGGCCGCAACTAATGAAAAACTGTTTTTT
TRBJ1-1	TRBD1	NA	TRBV5-4	CASSVNRGGEAAEAFF	TGTGCCAGCAGCGTAAACAGGGGTGGAGAGGCGGCTGAAGCTTTCTTT
TRBJ2-3	NA	NA	TRBV3-1/TRBV3-2	CASSQDLRVTDTQYF	TGTGCCAGCAGCCAAGATTTGCGGGTCACAGATACGCAGTATTTT
TRBJ1-2	TRBD1	NA	TRBV6-2/TRBV6-3	CASSTGGDGYTF	TGTGCCAGCAGCACAGGGGGCGACGGCTACACCTTC
TRBJ1-5	NA	NA	TRBV28	CASSFVDQPQHF	TGTGCCAGCAGTTTCGTTGATCAGCCCCAGCATTTT
TRBJ1-1	NA	once	TRBV12-3/TRBV12-4	CASSPRGRVFF	TGTGCCAGCAGTCCCAGGGGCCGAGTTTTCTTT
TRBJ2-1	NA	NA	TRBV7-9	CASGKMTVERFF	TGTGCCAGCGGAAAGATGACAGTAGAGCGGTTCTTC
TRBJ1-2	NA	NA	TRBV3-1/TRBV3-2	CASRGEHYGYTF	TGTGCCAGCCGAGGAGAACACTATGGCTACACCTTC
TRBJ1-1	TRBD1	NA	TRBV5-1	CASSLVSGGNTEAFF	TGCGCCAGCAGCTTGGTGTCAGGGGGGAACACTGAAGCTTTCTTT
TRBJ1-1	NA	NA	TRBV3-1/TRBV3-2	CASSLQGPNVEAFF	TGTGCCAGCAGCCTTCAGGGTCCGAACGTGGAAGCTTTCTTT
TRBJ1-2	NA	NA	TRBV6-6	CASRSTGINYGYTF	TGTGCCAGCAGATCAACAGGGATTAACTATGGCTACACCTTC
TRBJ2-3	NA	medium-sized	TRBV21-1	CASSRADTQYF	TGTGCCAGCAGCAGAGCAGATACGCAGTATTTT
TRBJ1-4	NA	NA	TRBV19	CASSITGTSNEKLFF	TGTGCCAGTAGTATTACCGGGACATCTAATGAAAAACTGTTTTTT
TRBJ1-6	NA	NA	TRBV21-1	CASSSLTGSWGGIGRSPLHF	TGTGCCAGCAGCAGCCTCACAGGGAGCTGGGGGGGCATAGGCCGTTCACCCCTCCACTTT
TRBJ1-1	NA	NA	TRBV18	CASSPTGTPNTEAFF	TGTGCCAGCTCACCTACCGGGACACCAAACACTGAAGCTTTCTTT